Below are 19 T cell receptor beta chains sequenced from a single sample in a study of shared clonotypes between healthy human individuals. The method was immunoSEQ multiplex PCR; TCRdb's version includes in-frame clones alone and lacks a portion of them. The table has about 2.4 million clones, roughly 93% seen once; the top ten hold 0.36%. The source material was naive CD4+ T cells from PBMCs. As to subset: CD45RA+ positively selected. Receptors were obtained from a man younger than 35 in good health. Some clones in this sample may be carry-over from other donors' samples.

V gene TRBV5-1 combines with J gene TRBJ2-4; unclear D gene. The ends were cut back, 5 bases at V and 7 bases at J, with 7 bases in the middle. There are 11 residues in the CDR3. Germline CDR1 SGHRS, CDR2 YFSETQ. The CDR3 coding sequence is TGCGCCAGCAGGGGGAAGAACATTCAGTACTTC. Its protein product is CASRGKNIQYF.

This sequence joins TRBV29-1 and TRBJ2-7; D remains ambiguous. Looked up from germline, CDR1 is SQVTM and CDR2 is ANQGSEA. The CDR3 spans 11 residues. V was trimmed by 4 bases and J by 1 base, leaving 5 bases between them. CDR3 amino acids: CSVVLSYEQYF. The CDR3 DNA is TGCAGCGTTGTTTTGTCCTACGAGCAGTACTTC.

CDR3 bases: TGTGCCAGCAGTGAAGACGGATACAATGAGCAGTTCTTC. This translates into CASSEDGYNEQFF. V gene TRBV2 combines with J gene TRBJ2-1; D is undetermined. This CDR3 spans 13 amino acids. The germline gives CDR1 SNHLY, CDR2 FYNNEI. With 1 base removed from V and 4 bases from J, the gap between germline ends came to 5 bases.

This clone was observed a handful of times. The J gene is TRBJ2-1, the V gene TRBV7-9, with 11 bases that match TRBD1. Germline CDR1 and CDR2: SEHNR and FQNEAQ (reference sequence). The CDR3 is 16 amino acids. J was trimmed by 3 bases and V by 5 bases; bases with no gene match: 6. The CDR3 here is CASSLKGQGVYNEQFF. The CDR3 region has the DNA TGTGCCAGCAGCCTCAAGGGACAGGGGGTCTACAATGAGCAGTTCTTC.

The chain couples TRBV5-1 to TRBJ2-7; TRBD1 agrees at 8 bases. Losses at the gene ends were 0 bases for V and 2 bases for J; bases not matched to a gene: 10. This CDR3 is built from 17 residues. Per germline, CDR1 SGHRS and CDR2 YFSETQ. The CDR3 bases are TGCGCCAGCAGCTTGGACAAGGCAGGGGGCGCGACCTACGAGCAGTACTTC. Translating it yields CASSLDKAGGATYEQYF.

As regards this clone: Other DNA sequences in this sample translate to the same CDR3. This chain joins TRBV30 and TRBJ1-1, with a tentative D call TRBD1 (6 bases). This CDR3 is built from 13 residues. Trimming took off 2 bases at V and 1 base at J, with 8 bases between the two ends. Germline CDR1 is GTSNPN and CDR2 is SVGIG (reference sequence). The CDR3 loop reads CAWSQGRNTEAFF. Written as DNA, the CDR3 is TGTGCCTGGAGTCAGGGGAGGAACACTGAAGCTTTCTTT.

CDR3 amino acids: CASSLAGTTVDNEQFF. The CDR3, as DNA: TGTGCCAGCAGCTTAGCCGGGACCACGGTCGACAATGAGCAGTTCTTC. This chain uses TRBV7-2 with TRBJ2-1, with D perhaps given as TRBD1 or TRBD2 (5 bases each). V was clipped by 0 bases and J by 5 bases, with 14 bases between them. Germline V gene sequence: CDR1 SGHTA, CDR2 FQGNSA. CDR3 length equals 16 residues.

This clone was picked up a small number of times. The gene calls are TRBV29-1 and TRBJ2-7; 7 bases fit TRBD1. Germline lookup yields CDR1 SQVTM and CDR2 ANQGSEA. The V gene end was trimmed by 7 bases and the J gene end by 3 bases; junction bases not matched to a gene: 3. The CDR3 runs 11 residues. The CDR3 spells CSAGTDYEQYF. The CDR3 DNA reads TGCAGCGCCGGGACAGACTACGAGCAGTACTTC.

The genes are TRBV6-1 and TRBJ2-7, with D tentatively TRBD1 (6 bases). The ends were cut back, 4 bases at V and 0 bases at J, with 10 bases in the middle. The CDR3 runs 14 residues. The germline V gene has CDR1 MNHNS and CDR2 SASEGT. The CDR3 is CASSGQVNSYEQYF. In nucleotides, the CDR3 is TGTGCCAGCAGTGGACAGGTAAACTCCTACGAGCAGTACTTC.

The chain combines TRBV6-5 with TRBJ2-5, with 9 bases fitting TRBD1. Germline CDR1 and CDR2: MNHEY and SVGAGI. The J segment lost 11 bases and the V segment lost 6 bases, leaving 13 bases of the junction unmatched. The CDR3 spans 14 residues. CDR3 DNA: TGTGCCAGCAGCTTCCAGACGACAGGGGGTAAGCAGTACTTC. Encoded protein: CASSFQTTGGKQYF.

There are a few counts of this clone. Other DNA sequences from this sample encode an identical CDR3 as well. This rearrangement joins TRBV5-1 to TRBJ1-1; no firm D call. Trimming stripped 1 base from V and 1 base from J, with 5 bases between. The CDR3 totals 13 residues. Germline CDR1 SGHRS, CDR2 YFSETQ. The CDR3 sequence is CASSLIGNTEAFF. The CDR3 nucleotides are TGCGCCAGCAGCTTGATCGGGAACACTGAAGCTTTCTTT.

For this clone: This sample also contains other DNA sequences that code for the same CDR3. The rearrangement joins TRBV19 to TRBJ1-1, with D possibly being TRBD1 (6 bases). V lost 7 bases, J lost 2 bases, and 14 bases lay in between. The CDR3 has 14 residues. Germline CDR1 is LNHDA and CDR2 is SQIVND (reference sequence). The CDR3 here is CASISRGGNTEAFF. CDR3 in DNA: TGTGCCAGTATTTCTCGAGGGGGTAACACTGAAGCTTTCTTT.

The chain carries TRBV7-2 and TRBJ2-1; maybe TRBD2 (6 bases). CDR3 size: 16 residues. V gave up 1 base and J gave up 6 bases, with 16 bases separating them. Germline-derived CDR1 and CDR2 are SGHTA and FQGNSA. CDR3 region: CASSLELAFFSNEQFF. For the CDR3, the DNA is TGTGCCAGCAGCTTAGAACTAGCTTTTTTTAGCAATGAGCAGTTCTTC.

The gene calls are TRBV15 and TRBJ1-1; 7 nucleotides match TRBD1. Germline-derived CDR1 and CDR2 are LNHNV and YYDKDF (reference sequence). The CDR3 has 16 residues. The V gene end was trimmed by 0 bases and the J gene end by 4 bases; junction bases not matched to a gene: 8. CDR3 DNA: TGTGCCACCAGCAGAGATAACAGGGGCAGGGGCACTGAAGCTTTCTTT. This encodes CATSRDNRGRGTEAFF. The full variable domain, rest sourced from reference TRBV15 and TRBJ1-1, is DAMVIQNPRYQVTQFGKPVTLSCSQTLNHNVMYWYQQKSSQAPKLLFHYYDKDFNNEADTPDNFQSRRPNTSFCFLDIRSPGLGDTAMYLCATSRDNRGRGTEAFFGQGTRLTVV.

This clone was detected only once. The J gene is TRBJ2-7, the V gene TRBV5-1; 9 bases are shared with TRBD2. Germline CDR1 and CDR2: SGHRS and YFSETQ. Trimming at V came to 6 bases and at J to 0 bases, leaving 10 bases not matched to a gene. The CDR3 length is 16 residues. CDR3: CASTKAGGLSSYEQYF. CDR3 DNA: TGCGCCAGCACAAAAGCGGGAGGCCTGAGCTCCTACGAGCAGTACTTC. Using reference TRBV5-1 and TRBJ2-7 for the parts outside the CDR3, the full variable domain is KAGVTQTPRYLIKTRGQQVTLSCSPISGHRSVSWYQQTPGQGLQFLFEYFSETQRNKGNFPGRFSGRQFSNSRSEMNVSTLELGDSALYLCASTKAGGLSSYEQYFGPGTRLTVT.

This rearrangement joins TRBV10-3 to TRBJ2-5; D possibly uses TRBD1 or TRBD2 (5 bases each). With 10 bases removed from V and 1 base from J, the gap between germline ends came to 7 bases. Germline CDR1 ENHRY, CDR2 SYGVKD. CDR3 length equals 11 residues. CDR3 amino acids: CATGSQETQYF. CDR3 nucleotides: TGTGCCACAGGGAGCCAAGAGACCCAGTACTTC.

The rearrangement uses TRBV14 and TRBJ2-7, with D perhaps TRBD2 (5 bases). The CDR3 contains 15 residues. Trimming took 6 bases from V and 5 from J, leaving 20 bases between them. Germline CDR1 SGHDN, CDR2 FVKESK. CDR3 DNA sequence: TGTGCCAGCAGTCCGCCGGGATCAAAGAACCACGAGCAGTACTTC. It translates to CASSPPGSKNHEQYF.

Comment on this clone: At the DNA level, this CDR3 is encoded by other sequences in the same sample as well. CDR3 bases: TGTGCCAGCAGCTTAGGGGGGGACTCCTACGAGCAGTACTTC. Translated: CASSLGGDSYEQYF. The genes are TRBV7-9 and TRBJ2-7, with D possibly TRBD2 on 6 matching bases. The germline V and J ends were trimmed by 1 base and 0 bases, with 7 bases remaining between them. The CDR3 runs to 14 residues. The germline V gene encodes CDR1 SEHNR and CDR2 FQNEAQ (reference sequence). The variable domain in full, completed from reference TRBV7-9 and TRBJ2-7, reads DTGVSQNPRHKITKRGQNVTFRCDPISEHNRLYWYRQTLGQGPEFLTYFQNEAQLEKSRLLSDRFSAERPKGSFSTLEIQRTEQGDSAMYLCASSLGGDSYEQYFGPGTRLTVT.

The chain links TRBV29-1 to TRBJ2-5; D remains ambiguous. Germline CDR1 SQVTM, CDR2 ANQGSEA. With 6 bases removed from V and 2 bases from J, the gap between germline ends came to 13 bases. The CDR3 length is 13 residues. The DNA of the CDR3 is TGCAGCGTCGACCGAGATCCGCAAGAGACCCAGTACTTC. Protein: CSVDRDPQETQYF. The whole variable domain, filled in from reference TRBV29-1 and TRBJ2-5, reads SAVISQKPSRDICQRGTSLTIQCQVDSQVTMMFWYRQQPGQSLTLIATANQGSEATYESGFVIDKFPISRPNLTFSTLTVSNMSPEDSSIYLCSVDRDPQETQYFGPGTRLLVL.